Sequencing of this T cell receptor (beta chain) was carried out in a study of breast tumors, draining lymph nodes, adjacent tissues (TCRdb year 2016). Regarding the complete study: In breast cancer patients, the study compared the TCR beta repertoires of tumor, adjacent nontumor tissue and axillary lymph nodes. In human breast cancer, the study set out to evaluate how tumor, surrounding tissue and draining lymph node repertoires relate to one another and whether T cells may move between these sites. What the work shows at the level of the full study, not this receptor alone: Tumor and nontumor tissue repertoires were significantly more similar in luminal-like than in basal-like breast cancer. The conclusion that tumor T cells originate in lymph nodes was presented as consistent with a hypothesis rather than as directly demonstrated. Tumors showed preferential V and J gene usage, and their T-cell repertoire diversity fell below that of lymph nodes yet above that of nontumor tissue. The data were considered consistent with the idea that most tumor T cells come from the lymph node and then expand in tumor tissue.

This clonotype showed up many times. Its antigen is currently not known. The record has no base qualities; no much larger clone is one base away. The CDR3, from cysteine to phenylalanine, totals 15 residues. The sequence is cut down to CDR3 DNA, 45 bases in frame from base 1. V and J are trimmed by 6 bases and 0 bases, and the gene matches miss 6 bases of the junction. The germline V gene gives CDR1 as MNHEY and CDR2 as SVGAGI. Sequencing instrument: Illumina HiSeq 2000. TCR beta chain libraries were generated by multiplex PCR amplification. High-throughput sequencing was used to analyze the amplified TCR beta chain products. TCRdb trimmed the raw reads at Q25, called clones with MiXCR and kept productive beta chains. A single entry per CDR3 protein holds the most common genes and DNA from its merged rows. The sample table holds approximately 150,000 distinct CDR3 sequences, of which about 34% were seen once. The ten largest clones represent more than 3.5% of the sample.

Lymph node samples came from the axillary draining lymph nodes of breast cancer patients. This receptor was obtained from a female donor with breast cancer. Some clones in this sample may be carry-over from other donors' samples. The specimen sequenced was axillary lymph node tissue. This receptor chain uses TRBV6-5 and TRBJ2-7, with 9 bases in between that match TRBD1. This receptor carries the CDR3 CASSFGQGISYEQYF. The sequenced DNA is TGTGCCAGCAGCTTCGGACAGGGGATCTCCTACGAGCAGTACTTC.